This entry is about one TCR beta chain. This CDR3 spans 13 amino acids. V was clipped by 8 bases and J by 5 bases, with 16 bases between them. This record belongs to a study of blood T cell repertoires in COVID-19. On the study more broadly: Sites in the United States, Italy and Spain provided acute and convalescent COVID-19 samples.

Study processing details: How many nucleated cells were present was estimated from reference gene primer amplification. Clones were read by immunoSEQ multiplex PCR, and TCRdb kept only the in-frame ones, dropping some. V and J calls and clone size are those listed in that table; D and trimming were worked out from the DNA. Of about 20,000 clones in the sample, 91% are singletons; the top ten hold 6% to 8.5%. This receptor was taken from a human donor in a cohort sampled during active COVID-19. The J gene is TRBJ2-7, the V gene TRBV12-3 or TRBV12-4; tentative D call: TRBD2 (7 bases). Sequencing was carried out using peripheral blood. Here the CDR3 DNA reads TGTGCCAGCTCTCCGACGGGGGGCCACGAGCAGTACTTC. This sequence encodes CASSPTGGHEQYF.